The following is a TCR beta chain sequence with its context. Germline V gene sequence: CDR1 SGHRS, CDR2 YFSETQ. The CDR3 totals 16 residues. Trimming left V 0 bases short and J 3 bases short, with 14 bases between. This entry is derived from a study of Tregs in tolerant kidney transplant recipients. Data came from immunoSEQ multiplex PCR; TCRdb stores just in-frame clones and leaves some out. Of fewer than 65,000 clones listed, 70% to 90% are singletons. Unstimulated Tregs (CD4+CD25+CD127-) and CD4+CD25- non-Tregs were sorted from PBMCs. The chain is built from TRBV5-1 and TRBJ2-3; TRBD2 might be the D (5 bases). The sequence was collected from a human donor who received a combined kidney and bone marrow transplant. Sequencing was performed on Tregs from blood, taken before the transplant. The DNA of the CDR3 is TGCGCCAGCAGCTTGGGCGGGCGGAGGCAAACAGATACGCAGTATTTT. Translated, it gives CASSLGGRRQTDTQYF.